The rows below give T cell receptor beta chains drawn from one sample of a study of PD-L1 blockade in urothelial cancer. Clones were sequenced by immunoSEQ multiplex PCR, and TCRdb holds only the in-frame ones, with some missing. The sample has about 80,000 clones, about 85% seen once; the top ten hold approximately 6%. Sequencing was performed on PBMCs, taken around atezolizumab (anti-PD-L1) treatment. The origin of the receptors is a woman in her seventies with urothelial cancer. Both conserved end residues are part of each CDR3. The D gene is left open where the match is weak. Part of the rows lack a size; the others show once, few, many or a class for expanded clones.

clone_size: NA; d_call: TRBD2; v_call: TRBV2; j_call: TRBJ2-2; cdr3_nt: TGTGCCAGCAGTGCGCTAGCGGGAGTTTCCGCCGGGGAGCTGTTTTTT; cdr3_aa: CASSALAGVSAGELFF
clone_size: NA; d_call: TRBD1; v_call: TRBV11-2; j_call: TRBJ2-1; cdr3_nt: TGTGCCAGCAGCTATACACAGGGGGCTGGGTACAATGAGCAGTTCTTC; cdr3_aa: CASSYTQGAGYNEQFF
clone_size: NA; d_call: NA; v_call: TRBV6-1; j_call: TRBJ2-5; cdr3_nt: TGTGCCAGCAATCGACAGATCCAAGAGACCCAGTACTTC; cdr3_aa: CASNRQIQETQYF
clone_size: NA; d_call: TRBD2; v_call: TRBV19; j_call: TRBJ2-3; cdr3_nt: TGTGCCAGTAGTTTCTACCTAGCGGGAGGAACAGATACGCAGTATTTT; cdr3_aa: CASSFYLAGGTDTQYF
clone_size: NA; d_call: TRBD1; v_call: TRBV28; j_call: TRBJ2-1; cdr3_nt: TGTGCCAGCAGTTCCTACGGGACAGGGGTATTGGGTGAGCAGTTCTTC; cdr3_aa: CASSSYGTGVLGEQFF
clone_size: NA; d_call: TRBD1; v_call: TRBV9; j_call: TRBJ2-2; cdr3_nt: TGTGCCAGCAGCTCCCGGACAGGGAACACCGGGGAGCTGTTTTTT; cdr3_aa: CASSSRTGNTGELFF
clone_size: NA; d_call: NA; v_call: TRBV4-3; j_call: TRBJ2-3; cdr3_nt: TGCGCCAGCAGCCACGGTCTGAACAGACAGGCGAGCACAGATACGCAGTATTTT; cdr3_aa: CASSHGLNRQASTDTQYF
clone_size: NA; d_call: NA; v_call: TRBV30; j_call: TRBJ2-5; cdr3_nt: TGTGCCTGGAGTGTACGGGGGGCAAGGACCCAGTACTTC; cdr3_aa: CAWSVRGARTQYF
clone_size: few; d_call: TRBD2; v_call: TRBV10-1; j_call: TRBJ2-1; cdr3_nt: TGCGCCAGCAGTAGAAGCGGGGGGGGCTACAATGAGCAGTTCTTC; cdr3_aa: CASSRSGGGYNEQFF
clone_size: NA; d_call: NA; v_call: TRBV4-1; j_call: TRBJ1-5; cdr3_nt: TGCGCCAGCAGCCAAGACCTAGGATATCTAGGGGATCAGCCCCAGCATTTT; cdr3_aa: CASSQDLGYLGDQPQHF
clone_size: NA; d_call: NA; v_call: TRBV19; j_call: TRBJ1-3; cdr3_nt: TGTGCCAGTAGTTCGAAACAGGGCTCTGGAAACACCATATATTTT; cdr3_aa: CASSSKQGSGNTIYF
clone_size: NA; d_call: TRBD2; v_call: TRBV4-2; j_call: TRBJ2-7; cdr3_nt: TGTGCCAGCAGCCAAGGCCCAGCCATTCTAGCGGGAGGCGAGCAGTACTTC; cdr3_aa: CASSQGPAILAGGEQYF
clone_size: once; d_call: NA; v_call: TRBV6-1; j_call: TRBJ1-2; cdr3_nt: TGTGCCAGCAGTGAAGGGGAAACAAGGTTGGGAGTTAACTATGGCTACACCTTC; cdr3_aa: CASSEGETRLGVNYGYTF
clone_size: NA; d_call: NA; v_call: TRBV6-5; j_call: TRBJ1-4; cdr3_nt: TGTGCCAGCAGTCCAGGGCAGATTAATGAAAAACTGTTTTTT; cdr3_aa: CASSPGQINEKLFF
clone_size: NA; d_call: NA; v_call: TRBV10-2; j_call: TRBJ1-5; cdr3_nt: TGCGCCAGCGGCCGACAGACGTTATGGCCCCAGCATTTT; cdr3_aa: CASGRQTLWPQHF
clone_size: NA; d_call: NA; v_call: TRBV5-5; j_call: TRBJ2-7; cdr3_nt: TGTGCCAGCAGCTTGCTCTCCTACGAGCAGTACTTC; cdr3_aa: CASSLLSYEQYF
clone_size: NA; d_call: NA; v_call: TRBV7-9; j_call: TRBJ1-1; cdr3_nt: TGTGCCAGCAGCTTATCCGCAACAGCGAACACTGAAGCTTTCTTT; cdr3_aa: CASSLSATANTEAFF
clone_size: NA; d_call: TRBD2; v_call: TRBV6-1; j_call: TRBJ2-5; cdr3_nt: TGTGCCAGCAGTCGGGAGGCCCGGGAGACCCAGTACTTC; cdr3_aa: CASSREARETQYF
clone_size: NA; d_call: NA; v_call: TRBV7-9; j_call: TRBJ2-3; cdr3_nt: TGTGCCAGCAGCTTGGGGGGGCCGTTCACAGATACGCAGTATTTT; cdr3_aa: CASSLGGPFTDTQYF
clone_size: NA; d_call: TRBD2; v_call: TRBV5-1; j_call: TRBJ2-1; cdr3_nt: TGCGCTTCGATGAGCGGGAGGGTTTTGAATGAGCAGTTCTTC; cdr3_aa: CASMSGRVLNEQFF